The 17 T cell receptor beta chains presented below share a single source sample, sequenced in a study. TCRdb analysed the RT-PCR reads with MiXCR anew, one entry per CDR3 protein. Found here are about 680,000 distinct CDR3 sequences, 12% to 15% of them singletons; the top ten hold around 3.3%. Sequencing was carried out using memory CD4+ T cells from blood. The receptors derive from a female donor in good health, serving as a healthy control.

This clonotype occurred a few times. This chain joins TRBV7-2 and TRBJ2-7, with D perhaps assigned TRBD1 or TRBD2 (5 bases each). In germline, CDR1 is SGHTA, CDR2 FQGNSA. The CDR3 totals 15 residues. Trimming took 3 bases from V and 2 from J, leaving 14 bases between them. The DNA of the CDR3 is TGTGCCAGCAGCTTTGCATACGGGGCCACCTACGAGCAGTACTTC. Protein sequence: CASSFAYGATYEQYF. Looking up the rest from reference TRBV7-2 and TRBJ2-7 gives the full variable domain: GAGVSQSPSNKVTEKGKDVELRCDPISGHTALYWYRQSLGQGLEFLIYFQGNSAPDKSGLPSDRFSAERTGGSVSTLTIQRTQQEDSAVYLCASSFAYGATYEQYFGPGTRLTVT.

V gene TRBV4-2 combines with J gene TRBJ2-6; TRBD1 aligns across 8 bases. Germline CDR1 reads LGHNA; CDR2 reads YNFKEQ. The CDR3 is 19 amino acids. The ends lost 0 bases at V and 4 bases at J; junction bases unmatched: 11. CDR3 sequence: CASSQDRNRGYGGANVLTF. The CDR3 DNA follows: TGTGCCAGCAGCCAAGATAGGAACAGGGGGTATGGCGGGGCCAACGTCCTGACTTTC.

The table lists this clonotype with a few counts. This sequence joins TRBV6-2 or TRBV6-3 and TRBJ2-7, with a possible D match to TRBD1 (5 bases). V shed 4 bases and J shed 0 bases, with 10 bases lying between them. The CDR3 covers 14 residues. Looked up from germline, CDR1 is MNHEY and CDR2 is SVGEGT. The CDR3 spells CASSLQANSYEQYF. DNA for the CDR3: TGTGCCAGCAGTTTACAGGCCAACTCCTACGAGCAGTACTTC.

This clonotype was observed a few times. V is TRBV5-5 and J is TRBJ2-2; 7 bases match TRBD1. This CDR3 region has 16 residues. Looked up from germline, CDR1 is SGHKS and CDR2 is YYEKEE (reference sequence). Unmatched junction bases numbered 6, after V lost 4 bases and J lost 0 bases. CDR3 sequence reads: CASSLDRVANTGELFF. The DNA for the CDR3 is TGTGCCAGCAGCCTTGACAGGGTAGCGAACACCGGGGAGCTGTTTTTT.

The J gene is TRBJ2-7, the V gene TRBV7-6, with D tentatively TRBD1 or TRBD2 (5 bases each). The CDR3 is made up of 15 amino acids. In germline, CDR1 is SGHVS, CDR2 FNYEAQ. The V and J ends lost 4 bases and 2 bases respectively, with 15 bases between them. CDR3 residues: CASSSGTDDPYEQYF. The CDR3 nucleotides read TGTGCCAGCAGCTCGGGGACGGATGATCCCTACGAGCAGTACTTC.

The chain combines TRBV24-1 with TRBJ2-1, with 9 bases matching TRBD1. Per the germline V gene, CDR1 is KGHDR and CDR2 is SFDVKD. The CDR3 loop spans 18 amino acids. Germline trimming cut 5 bases from V and 2 bases from J; bases unmatched to any gene: 12. Here the CDR3 reads CATSAPAPTGGAYNEQFF. As DNA, the CDR3 is TGTGCCACCAGTGCGCCCGCACCAACAGGGGGCGCCTACAATGAGCAGTTCTTC.

This clonotype has just a few counts. V gene TRBV20-1 combines with J gene TRBJ2-5, with TRBD1 matching 7 bases. CDR1 is DFQATT, CDR2 SNEGSKA, per germline (reference sequence). Trimming cost V 6 bases and J 2 bases; bases outside gene matches: 15. The CDR3 sequence is 16 residues long. The CDR3 DNA reads as TGCAGTGCCTTCGATAGGGTACAGGGGTGGCAAGAGACCCAGTACTTC. It translates to CSAFDRVQGWQETQYF.

This clonotype was counted between two and nine times. This chain uses TRBV27 with TRBJ1-6, with a tentative D call TRBD1 (5 bases). The V end lost 7 bases, the J end lost 0 bases, and 16 bases lay between the germline ends. In germline, CDR1 is MNHEY, CDR2 SMNVEV (reference sequence). This CDR3 has 17 residues. The CDR3 here is CASTAGHPSSYNSPLHF. The CDR3 nucleotides are TGTGCCAGCACTGCCGGACACCCGAGCTCCTATAATTCACCCCTCCACTTT.

The chain combines TRBV28 with TRBJ1-2; no clear D gene. Germline loops: CDR1 MDHEN, CDR2 SYDVKM. CDR3 length equals 12 residues. Trimming cost V 8 bases and J 3 bases, with 10 bases left between them. In nucleotides, the CDR3 is TGTGCCAGCTCAACAGCGTACTATGGCTACACCTTC. Protein sequence: CASSTAYYGYTF.

This clonotype turned up a few times. V gene TRBV20-1 combines with J gene TRBJ2-1; TRBD2 might be the D (5 bases). The CDR3 length is 14 residues. Trimming shortened V by 6 bases and J by 7 bases, and 19 bases separated the two germline ends. CDR1 and CDR2 (germline): DFQATT, SNEGSKA (reference sequence). The CDR3 region has the DNA TGCAGTGCAACATCTCGAGGGCTAGCTAATGAGCAGTTCTTC. This sequence encodes CSATSRGLANEQFF.

Remarks on this clonotype: A much larger clone is a single base away; this may be a read error. The chain joins TRBV29-1 to TRBJ2-1; TRBD2 might be the D (6 bases). The J call may be incorrect, as the DNA end agrees better with TRBJ2-7. CDR1 and CDR2 (germline): SQVTM, ANQGSEA. CDR3 length equals 15 residues. The CDR3 DNA is TGCAGCGTGAGGTCCCGGGGGAGCTCCTACAATGAGCAGTACTTC. Amino acid sequence: CSVRSRGSSYNEQYF.

The table lists this clonotype with a few counts. The chain carries TRBV20-1 and TRBJ1-5; possibly TRBD1 for D (5 bases). This CDR3 is built from 15 residues. The V gene's germline CDR1 is DFQATT and CDR2 SNEGSKA (reference sequence). V lost 3 bases, J lost 3 bases, and 15 bases lay in between. The CDR3 loop reads CSASNQVRDNQPQHF. In DNA form, the CDR3 reads TGCAGTGCTAGTAACCAGGTCAGGGACAATCAGCCCCAGCATTTT.

The chain couples TRBV10-3 to TRBJ1-4; D unresolved. The V gene's germline CDR1 is ENHRY and CDR2 SYGVKD. The CDR3 covers 14 residues. Trimming shortened V by 10 bases and J by 3 bases, and 15 bases separated the two germline ends. The DNA for the CDR3 is TGTGCCACGAAGGAGGGTGCATCTAATGAAAAACTGTTTTTT. Its protein is CATKEGASNEKLFF.

This clonotype was found many times. The chain is built from TRBV7-3 and TRBJ2-3, with D hard to call. Germline values: CDR1 SGHTA, CDR2 FQGTGA. The CDR3 contains 12 residues. The germline V and J ends were trimmed by 5 bases and 6 bases, with 9 bases remaining between them. The CDR3 reads CASSPNGDTQYF. The DNA of the CDR3 is TGTGCCAGCAGCCCGAACGGGGATACGCAGTATTTT.

The chain couples TRBV7-2 to TRBJ2-5; 7 bases are shared with TRBD2. The CDR3 runs 16 residues. V trimming: 2 bases; J trimming: 5 bases; junction bases outside the gene matches: 11. The V gene's germline CDR1 is SGHTA and CDR2 FQGNSA. CDR3 amino acids: CASSLTRRGSLETQYF. The CDR3, as DNA: TGTGCCAGCAGCTTAACGCGGCGCGGGAGTTTGGAGACCCAGTACTTC. Filled out from reference TRBV7-2 and TRBJ2-5, the complete variable domain reads GAGVSQSPSNKVTEKGKDVELRCDPISGHTALYWYRQSLGQGLEFLIYFQGNSAPDKSGLPSDRFSAERTGGSVSTLTIQRTQQEDSAVYLCASSLTRRGSLETQYFGPGTRLLVL.

The table lists this clonotype with many counts. The chain is built from TRBV4-3 and TRBJ2-1, with 7 bases matching TRBD1. The CDR3 runs to 16 residues. J was trimmed by 9 bases and V by 0 bases; bases with no gene match: 11. Looked up from germline, CDR1 is LGHNA and CDR2 is YSLEER. The CDR3 sequence is CASSQDATGVALEQFF. The CDR3 coding sequence is TGCGCCAGCAGCCAAGATGCCACAGGGGTAGCCCTTGAGCAGTTCTTC.

The V and J genes are TRBV5-1 and TRBJ2-5; TRBD2 matches at 10 bases. V shed 1 base and J 1 base; nucleotides not matched to a gene: 4. This CDR3 comprises 16 residues. Germline CDR1 and CDR2: SGHRS and YFSETQ. The CDR3 DNA reads as TGCGCCAGCAGCTTGAATAGCGGGGGGTCCCAAGAGACCCAGTACTTC. Translating it yields CASSLNSGGSQETQYF.